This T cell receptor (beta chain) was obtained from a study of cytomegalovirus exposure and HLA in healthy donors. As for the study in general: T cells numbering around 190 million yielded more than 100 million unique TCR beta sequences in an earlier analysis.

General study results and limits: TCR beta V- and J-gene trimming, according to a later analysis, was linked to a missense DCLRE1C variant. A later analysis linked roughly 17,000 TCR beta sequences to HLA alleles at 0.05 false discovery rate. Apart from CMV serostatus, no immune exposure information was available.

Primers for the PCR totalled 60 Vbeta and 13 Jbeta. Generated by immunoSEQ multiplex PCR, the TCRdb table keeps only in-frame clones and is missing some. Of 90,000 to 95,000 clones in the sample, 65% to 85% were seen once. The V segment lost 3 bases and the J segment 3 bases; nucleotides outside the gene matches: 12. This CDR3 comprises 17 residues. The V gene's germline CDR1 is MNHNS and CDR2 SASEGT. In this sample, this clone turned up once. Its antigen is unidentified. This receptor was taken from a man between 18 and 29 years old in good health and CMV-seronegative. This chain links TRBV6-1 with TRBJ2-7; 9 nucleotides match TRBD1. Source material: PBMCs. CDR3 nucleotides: TGTGCCAGCAGTGACACGACCGGGACAGGGCTATTCTACGAGCAGTACTTC. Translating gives CASSDTTGTGLFYEQYF.